The next 6 T cell receptor beta chains were all read from a single sample in a study of blood T cell repertoires in COVID-19. Assay: immunoSEQ multiplex PCR; the TCRdb copy retains only in-frame clones and omits some. This sample has around 130,000 clones, with around 80% found just once. The sequenced sample was peripheral blood. All receptors derive from a man aged 60 to 75 with active or convalescent COVID-19.

The chain recombines TRBV28 with TRBJ2-1; D is unresolved. Per the germline V gene, CDR1 is MDHEN and CDR2 is SYDVKM. This CDR3 is built from 12 residues. V was cut by 7 bases and J by 12 bases, with 16 bases left in between. CDR3 bases: TGTGCCAGCACCTCGCGCGCCGTCGGGCAGTTCTTC. Translation gives CASTSRAVGQFF.

This clone came up a few times. The rearrangement links TRBV10-3 to TRBJ2-3, with a tentative D call TRBD2 (5 bases). This CDR3 region has 13 residues. From germline, CDR1 is ENHRY and CDR2 SYGVKD. V was cut by 7 bases and J by 6 bases, with 14 bases left in between. CDR3 sequence: CAIMGPGEDTQYF. Here the CDR3 DNA reads TGTGCCATCATGGGTCCCGGGGAGGATACGCAGTATTTT.

About this clone itself: Other DNA sequences within the sample encode an identical CDR3. This chain links TRBV3-1 (or the pseudogene TRBV3-2) with TRBJ2-5, with 9 bases matching TRBD2. Germline V lookup: CDR1 LGHDT, CDR2 YNNKEL (reference sequence). V was clipped by 1 base and J by 1 base; unmatched bases: 4. CDR3 size: 16 residues. The CDR3 reads CASSQGLAGAQETQYF. For the CDR3, the DNA is TGTGCCAGCAGCCAAGGTTTAGCGGGAGCCCAAGAGACCCAGTACTTC.

The genes are TRBV3-1 (or the pseudogene TRBV3-2) and TRBJ2-3; D gene ambiguous. The CDR3 sequence is 15 residues long. The germline V and J ends were trimmed by 8 bases and 2 bases, with 17 bases remaining between them. Germline V CDR1 and CDR2: LGHDT, YNNKEL (reference sequence). The CDR3 DNA follows: TGTGCCAGCCGTCTCTCTGTATCTTACACAGATACGCAGTATTTT. This encodes CASRLSVSYTDTQYF.

The V and J genes are TRBV5-1 and TRBJ2-5; 7 bases map to TRBD1. J was trimmed by 5 bases and V by 1 base; bases with no gene match: 5. Germline lookup yields CDR1 SGHRS and CDR2 YFSETQ. This CDR3 comprises 14 residues. The CDR3 protein is CASSLFPQGETQYF. In DNA, the CDR3 is TGCGCCAGCAGCTTGTTCCCACAGGGGGAGACCCAGTACTTC.

The rearrangement uses TRBV28 and TRBJ2-1; possible D gene TRBD2, 5 bases. CDR1 is MDHEN and CDR2 is SYDVKM in the germline V gene. V gave up 10 bases and J gave up 9 bases, with 13 bases separating them. The CDR3 sequence is 11 residues long. The CDR3: CATASNGEQFF. Written as DNA, the CDR3 is TGTGCCACCGCTAGCAATGGTGAGCAGTTCTTC.